Sequencing of this T cell receptor (beta chain) was carried out in a study of metastatic and nonmetastatic thyroid tumors. MiXCR re-clonotyped the PCR reads for TCRdb. The sample has tens of thousands of clones, around a sixth seen once. All patients were treatment-naive before thyroid surgery. V gave up 1 base and J gave up 6 bases, with 19 bases separating them. CDR3 length equals 17 residues. Germline CDR1 is LGHNA and CDR2 is YSLEER. This clone was seen repeatedly, ten times or more. The sequenced sample consisted of blood. This chain uses TRBV4-3 with TRBJ2-1; D is possibly TRBD1 or TRBD2 (5 bases each). The receptor's source is a female donor with papillary thyroid cancer or a benign thyroid nodule (not recorded which). Some clones in this sample may be carry-over from other donors' samples. The CDR3 sequence is CASSQADGASGLNEQFF. For the CDR3, the DNA is TGCGCCAGCAGCCAAGCGGATGGGGCCAGCGGACTCAATGAGCAGTTCTTC.